The 19 T cell receptor beta chains below come from one sample, sequenced in a study of T cells in Graves' hyperthyroidism and ophthalmopathy. It was RNA transcripts that yielded the amplified TCR beta CDR3 regions. Using the HTBI primer set, a first-round RT-PCR was run on the TCR CDR3. Each CDR3 protein is one row after TCRdb ran MiXCR on the multiplex PCR reads. The sample has 700,000 or so distinct CDR3 sequences, over 15% seen once. Material for sequencing was blood. The receptors shown here come from a man aged 18 to 29 with Graves' hyperthyroidism.

The rearrangement links TRBV28 to TRBJ1-5, with 11 bases aligning to TRBD1. Germline CDR1 is MDHEN and CDR2 is SYDVKM. Trimming took 3 bases from V and 7 from J; bases not matched to a gene: 17. This CDR3 has 19 residues. The CDR3 region has the DNA TGTGCCAGCAGTTTTCCCCAGGGGACAGGGGGACTAACTTACCAGCCCCAGCATTTT. Translation: CASSFPQGTGGLTYQPQHF.

Concerning this clonotype: One base away lies a much larger clone, so this may be a sequencing read error. The V call is TRBV28, the J call TRBJ2-1; perhaps TRBD2 as D (6 bases). The CDR3 consists of 14 residues. Trimming took off 8 bases at V and 5 bases at J, with 16 bases between the two ends. Per the germline V gene, CDR1 is MDHEN and CDR2 is SYDVKM. The CDR3, as DNA: TGTGCCAGCGGTCAACTAGCTCCCCACAATGAGCAGTTCTTC. Protein sequence: CASGQLAPHNEQFF.

The genes are TRBV7-9 and TRBJ1-4; no definite D call. The CDR3 sequence is 14 residues long. The germline CDR1 and CDR2 sequences are SEHNR and FQNEAQ (reference sequence). V was trimmed by 1 base and J by 5 bases, leaving 8 bases between them. This chain's CDR3 is CASSLGGLNEKLFF. In DNA form, the CDR3 reads TGTGCCAGCAGCTTAGGAGGGCTAAATGAAAAACTGTTTTTT.

The chain joins TRBV19 to TRBJ2-1; 12 bases fit TRBD2. The CDR3 covers 15 residues. With V trimmed by 8 bases and J by 3 bases, 5 bases remained unmatched. CDR1 is LNHDA and CDR2 is SQIVND in the germline V gene (reference sequence). The CDR3 nucleotides are TGTGCCAGTGCCCCTAGCGGGAGGGGCTACAATGAGCAGTTCTTC. It encodes CASAPSGRGYNEQFF.

In this sample, this clonotype turned up many times. The chain carries TRBV7-9 and TRBJ2-1; 12 bases agree with TRBD2. Germline-derived CDR1 and CDR2 are SEHNR and FQNEAQ (reference sequence). V lost 3 bases, J lost 7 bases, and 1 base stayed unmatched. The CDR3 has 14 amino acids. The chain's CDR3 is CASSFGTSGNEQFF. The CDR3 DNA is TGTGCCAGCAGCTTTGGGACTAGCGGGAATGAGCAGTTCTTC.

CDR3 nucleotide sequence: TGTGCCAGCACCCCAGCTTTGACCGGGGAGCTGTTTTTT. This encodes CASTPALTGELFF. V gene TRBV6-2 or TRBV6-3 combines with J gene TRBJ2-2; unclear D gene. The V gene's germline CDR1 is MNHEY and CDR2 SVGEGT. The CDR3 has 13 amino acids. V was pared by 7 bases and J by 5 bases, with 11 bases between.

This clonotype was counted only a few times. This sequence joins TRBV12-3 or TRBV12-4 and TRBJ1-2; D call uncertain. With 1 base removed from V and 7 bases from J, the gap between germline ends came to 13 bases. The CDR3 covers 14 residues. CDR3 DNA sequence: TGTGCCAGCAGTTTAGTCGCAGGCTCGGGTGGCTACACCTTC. It yields the protein CASSLVAGSGGYTF.

This clonotype has a handful of counts. This chain links TRBV6-1 with TRBJ1-4, with TRBD1 matching 8 bases. The V and J ends lost 6 bases and 8 bases, in that order; junction bases with no gene match: 5. CDR3 size: 13 residues. Looked up from germline, CDR1 is MNHNS and CDR2 is SASEGT. In nucleotides, the CDR3 is TGTGCCAGCAGGACAGGGGTATTAGAAAAACTGTTTTTT. It yields the protein CASRTGVLEKLFF.

This clonotype occurred a few times. V and J are TRBV29-1 and TRBJ2-7; perhaps TRBD2 as D (6 bases). V lost 3 bases to trimming and J lost 4 bases, with 7 bases between them. CDR3 length equals 11 residues. Germline V gene sequence: CDR1 SQVTM, CDR2 ANQGSEA. In DNA form, the CDR3 reads TGCAGCGTTGAGGGGGGTTACGAGCAGTACTTC. This sequence encodes CSVEGGYEQYF.

This chain joins TRBV19 and TRBJ2-5; D is unresolved. Between the trimmed V and J ends, which lost 6 bases and 3 bases, there was a span of 11 bases. Germline assignment: CDR1 LNHDA and CDR2 SQIVND (reference sequence). The CDR3 is 13 residues long. The chain's CDR3 is CASSSGPKETQYF. CDR3 DNA sequence: TGTGCCAGTAGCTCCGGGCCAAAAGAGACCCAGTACTTC.

V and J are TRBV2 and TRBJ2-7, with D maybe TRBD1 (6 bases). Trimming took 4 bases from V and 2 from J, leaving 9 bases between them. Germline values: CDR1 SNHLY, CDR2 FYNNEI. The CDR3 totals 13 residues. The chain's CDR3 is CASSGYRAYEQYF. The CDR3 DNA reads as TGTGCCAGCAGTGGATACAGGGCCTACGAGCAGTACTTC.

This clonotype showed up just a few times. The chain carries TRBV27 and TRBJ1-6, with D unresolved. The germline V gene encodes CDR1 MNHEY and CDR2 SMNVEV (reference sequence). This CDR3 contains 14 residues. Trimming pared 0 bases from V and 2 bases from J, leaving 2 bases between. For the CDR3, the DNA is TGTGCCAGCAGTTTATCCACCTATAATTCACCCCTCCACTTT. It codes for CASSLSTYNSPLHF.

There are a few counts of this clonotype. The rearrangement links TRBV6-5 to TRBJ2-5, with D perhaps given as TRBD1 or TRBD2 (5 bases each). This CDR3 is built from 15 residues. The ends were cut back, 4 bases at V and 3 bases at J, with 15 bases in the middle. The germline V gene encodes CDR1 MNHEY and CDR2 SVGAGI. This CDR3 reads CASSFAGTAEETQYF. DNA for the CDR3: TGTGCCAGCAGTTTCGCTGGGACGGCCGAAGAGACCCAGTACTTC.

This clonotype was detected many times. The V call is TRBV20-1, the J call TRBJ2-3, with 10 bases identical to TRBD2. J was trimmed by 1 base and V by 4 bases; bases with no gene match: 5. Germline V gene sequence: CDR1 DFQATT, CDR2 SNEGSKA (reference sequence). The CDR3 runs to 15 residues. The CDR3 sequence: CSAIYLAGGTDTQYF. CDR3 nucleotide sequence: TGCAGTGCTATATATCTAGCGGGAGGCACAGATACGCAGTATTTT.

This clonotype appeared many times. The chain carries TRBV5-1 and TRBJ2-7, with D possibly matching TRBD2 (5 bases). This CDR3 has 15 residues. Trimming took off 3 bases at V and 4 bases at J, with 17 bases between the two ends. CDR1 is SGHRS and CDR2 is YFSETQ in the germline V gene. Written as DNA, the CDR3 is TGCGCCAGCAGCTCCTCGAGCGGCGAGCTTTACGAGCAGTACTTC. Residues: CASSSSSGELYEQYF.

This clonotype came up a few times. This chain uses TRBV5-4 with TRBJ2-2; D may be TRBD1 (6 bases). The CDR3 consists of 15 residues. V was pared by 4 bases and J by 1 base, with 11 bases between. Germline CDR1 is SGHNT and CDR2 is YYREEE (reference sequence). CDR3 in amino acids: CASSPRGWNTGELFF. The CDR3 DNA is TGTGCCAGCAGCCCCAGGGGTTGGAACACCGGGGAGCTGTTTTTT.

This clonotype came up a few times. The V call is TRBV5-6, the J call TRBJ2-1, with D hard to call. This CDR3 has 15 amino acids. Per the germline V gene, CDR1 is SGHDT and CDR2 is YYEEEE. V was shortened by 0 bases and J by 4 bases, with 11 bases between the two germline ends. DNA of the CDR3: TGTGCCAGCAGCTTGGTGGAAGTTAGATACAATGAGCAGTTCTTC. Protein sequence: CASSLVEVRYNEQFF.

A few counts support this clonotype. The chain joins TRBV28 to TRBJ2-5, with a weak D call TRBD1 (5 bases). Trimming took 2 bases from V and 1 from J, leaving 23 bases between them. The CDR3 consists of 19 residues. The germline CDR1 and CDR2 sequences are MDHEN and SYDVKM. The chain's CDR3 is CASSLRILARRVFQETQYF. The CDR3 DNA reads as TGTGCCAGCAGTTTACGAATCCTCGCCCGCAGGGTGTTCCAAGAGACCCAGTACTTC.

The CDR3 nucleotides are TGTGCTAGTGGCCGGACATCTACCGGGGAGCTGTTTTTT. Its protein is CASGRTSTGELFF. The chain uses TRBV12-5 and TRBJ2-2; perhaps TRBD1 as D (5 bases). Between the trimmed V and J ends, which lost 6 bases and 5 bases, there was a span of 10 bases. This CDR3 has 13 residues. Germline CDR1 is LGHNT and CDR2 is FRNRAP.